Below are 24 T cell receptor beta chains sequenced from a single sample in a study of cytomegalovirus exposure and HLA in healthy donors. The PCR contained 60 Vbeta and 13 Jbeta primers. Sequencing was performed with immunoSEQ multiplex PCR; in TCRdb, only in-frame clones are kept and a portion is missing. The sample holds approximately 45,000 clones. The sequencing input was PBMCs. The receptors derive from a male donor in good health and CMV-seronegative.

The CDR3 DNA is TGTGCCAGCAGCCCCCTGCAGGATACGCAGTATTTT. Translated, it gives CASSPLQDTQYF. J is TRBJ2-3 and V is TRBV7-6; no firm D call. CDR3 length equals 12 residues. V gave up 5 bases and J gave up 6 bases, with 9 bases separating them. CDR1 SGHVS and CDR2 FNYEAQ come from the germline V gene.

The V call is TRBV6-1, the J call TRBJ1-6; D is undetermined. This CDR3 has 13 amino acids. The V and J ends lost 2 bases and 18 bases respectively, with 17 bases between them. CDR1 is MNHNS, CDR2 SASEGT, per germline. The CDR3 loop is CASSETFPETPHF. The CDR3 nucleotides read TGTGCCAGCAGTGAAACTTTTCCTGAGACACCCCACTTT.

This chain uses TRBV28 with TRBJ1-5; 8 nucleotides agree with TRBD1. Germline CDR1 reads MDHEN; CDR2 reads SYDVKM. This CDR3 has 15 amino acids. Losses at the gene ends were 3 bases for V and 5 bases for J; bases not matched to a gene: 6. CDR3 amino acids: CASSLVDRGDQPQHF. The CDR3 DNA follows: TGTGCCAGCAGTTTGGTAGACAGGGGAGATCAGCCCCAGCATTTT. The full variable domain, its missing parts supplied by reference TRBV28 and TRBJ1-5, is DVKVTQSSRYLVKRTGEKVFLECVQDMDHENMFWYRQDPGLGLRLIYFSYDVKMKEKGDIPEGYSVSREKKERFSLILESASTNQTSMYLCASSLVDRGDQPQHFGDGTRLSIL.

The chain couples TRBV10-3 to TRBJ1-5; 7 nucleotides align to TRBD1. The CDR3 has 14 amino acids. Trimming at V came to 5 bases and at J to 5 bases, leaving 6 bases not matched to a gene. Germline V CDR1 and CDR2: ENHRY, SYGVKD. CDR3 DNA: TGTGCCATCAGTCGACAGGGAGTCGATCAGCCCCAGCATTTT. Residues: CAISRQGVDQPQHF.

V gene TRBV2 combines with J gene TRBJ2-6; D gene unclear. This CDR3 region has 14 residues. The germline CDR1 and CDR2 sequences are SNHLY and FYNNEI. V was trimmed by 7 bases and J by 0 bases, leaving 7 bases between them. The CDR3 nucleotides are TGTGCCAGCAATCGAGACTCTGGGGCCAACGTCCTGACTTTC. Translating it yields CASNRDSGANVLTF.

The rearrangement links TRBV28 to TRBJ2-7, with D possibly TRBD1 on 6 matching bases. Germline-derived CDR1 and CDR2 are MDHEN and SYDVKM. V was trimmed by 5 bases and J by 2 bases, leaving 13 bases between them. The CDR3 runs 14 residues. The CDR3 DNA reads TGTGCCAGCAGTGATCCGGGACAAACCTACGAGCAGTACTTC. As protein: CASSDPGQTYEQYF.

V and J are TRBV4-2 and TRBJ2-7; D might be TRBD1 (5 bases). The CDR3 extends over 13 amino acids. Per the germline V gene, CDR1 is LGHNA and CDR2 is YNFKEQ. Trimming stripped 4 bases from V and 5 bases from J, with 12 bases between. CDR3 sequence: CASSPASTDEQYF. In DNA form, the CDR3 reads TGTGCCAGCAGCCCGGCTTCGACAGACGAGCAGTACTTC.

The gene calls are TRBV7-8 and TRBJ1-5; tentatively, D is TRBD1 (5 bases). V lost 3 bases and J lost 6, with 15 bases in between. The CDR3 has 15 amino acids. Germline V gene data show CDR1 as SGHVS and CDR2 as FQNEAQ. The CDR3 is CASSFSGGTFQPQHF. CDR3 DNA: TGTGCCAGCAGCTTTTCGGGGGGTACGTTTCAGCCCCAGCATTTT.

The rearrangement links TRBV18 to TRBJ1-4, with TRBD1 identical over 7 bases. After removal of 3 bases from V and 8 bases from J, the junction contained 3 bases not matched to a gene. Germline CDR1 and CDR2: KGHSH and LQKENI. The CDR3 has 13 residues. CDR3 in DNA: TGTGCCAGCTCACCGGGGACAGACGAAAAACTGTTTTTT. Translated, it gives CASSPGTDEKLFF.

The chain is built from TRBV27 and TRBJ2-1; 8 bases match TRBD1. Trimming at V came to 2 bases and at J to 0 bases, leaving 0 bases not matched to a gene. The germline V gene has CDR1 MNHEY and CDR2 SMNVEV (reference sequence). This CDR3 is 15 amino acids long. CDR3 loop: CASSLGTGSYNEQFF. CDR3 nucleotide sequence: TGTGCCAGCAGTTTAGGGACAGGCTCCTACAATGAGCAGTTCTTC.

CDR3 amino acids: CASSATGGTGELFF. As DNA, the CDR3 is TGTGCCAGCTCGGCTACGGGAGGGACCGGGGAGCTGTTTTTT. The chain links TRBV18 to TRBJ2-2; TRBD2 matches 8 bases. V shed 6 bases, J shed 5 bases, and the junction held 5 bases outside the gene matches. Germline CDR1 and CDR2: KGHSH and LQKENI. This CDR3 comprises 14 residues.

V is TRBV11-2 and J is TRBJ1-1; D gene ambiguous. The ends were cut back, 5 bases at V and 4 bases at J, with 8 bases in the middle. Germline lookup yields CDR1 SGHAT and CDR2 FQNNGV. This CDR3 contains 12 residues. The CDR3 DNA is TGTGCCAGCAGCCCGATGAGCACTGAAGCTTTCTTT. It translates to CASSPMSTEAFF.

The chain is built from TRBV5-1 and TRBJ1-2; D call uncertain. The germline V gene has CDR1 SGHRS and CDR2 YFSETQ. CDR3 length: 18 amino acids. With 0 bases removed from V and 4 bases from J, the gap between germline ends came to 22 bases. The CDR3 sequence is CASSLEAASEARGYGYTF. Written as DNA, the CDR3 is TGCGCCAGCAGCTTGGAGGCAGCCTCTGAAGCAAGAGGCTATGGCTACACCTTC. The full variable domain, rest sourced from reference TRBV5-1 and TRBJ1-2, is KAGVTQTPRYLIKTRGQQVTLSCSPISGHRSVSWYQQTPGQGLQFLFEYFSETQRNKGNFPGRFSGRQFSNSRSEMNVSTLELGDSALYLCASSLEAASEARGYGYTFGSGTRLTVV.

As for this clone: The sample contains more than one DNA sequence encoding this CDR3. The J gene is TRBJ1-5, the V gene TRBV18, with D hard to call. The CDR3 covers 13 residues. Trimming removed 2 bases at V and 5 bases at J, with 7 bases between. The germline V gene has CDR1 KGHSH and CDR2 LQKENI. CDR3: CASSPGRDQPQHF. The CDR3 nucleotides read TGTGCCAGCTCACCAGGGAGGGATCAGCCCCAGCATTTT.

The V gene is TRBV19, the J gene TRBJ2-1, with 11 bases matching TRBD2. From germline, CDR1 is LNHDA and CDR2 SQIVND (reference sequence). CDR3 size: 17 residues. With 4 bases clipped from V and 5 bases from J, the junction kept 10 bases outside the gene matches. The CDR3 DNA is TGTGCCAGTAGTAAAGGATACGGGACTAGCGGAAACAATGAGCAGTTCTTC. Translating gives CASSKGYGTSGNNEQFF.

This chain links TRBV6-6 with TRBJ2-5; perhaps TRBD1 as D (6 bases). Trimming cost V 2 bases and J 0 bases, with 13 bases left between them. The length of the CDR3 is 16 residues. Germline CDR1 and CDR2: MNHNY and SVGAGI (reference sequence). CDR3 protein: CASSYGARDNQETQYF. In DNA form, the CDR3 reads TGTGCCAGCAGTTACGGGGCCAGGGACAACCAAGAGACCCAGTACTTC.

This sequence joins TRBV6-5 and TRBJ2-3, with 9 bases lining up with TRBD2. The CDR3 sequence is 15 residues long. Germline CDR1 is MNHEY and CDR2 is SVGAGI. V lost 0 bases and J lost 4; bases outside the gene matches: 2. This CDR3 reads CASSYSSGSADTQYF. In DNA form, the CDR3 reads TGTGCCAGCAGTTACTCTAGCGGGAGCGCAGATACGCAGTATTTT.

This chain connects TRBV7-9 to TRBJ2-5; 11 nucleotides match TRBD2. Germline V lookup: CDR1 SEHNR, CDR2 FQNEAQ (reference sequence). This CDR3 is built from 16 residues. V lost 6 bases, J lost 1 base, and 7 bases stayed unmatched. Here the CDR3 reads CASSQLAGVPQETQYF. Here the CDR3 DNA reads TGTGCCAGCAGTCAACTAGCGGGAGTCCCCCAAGAGACCCAGTACTTC.

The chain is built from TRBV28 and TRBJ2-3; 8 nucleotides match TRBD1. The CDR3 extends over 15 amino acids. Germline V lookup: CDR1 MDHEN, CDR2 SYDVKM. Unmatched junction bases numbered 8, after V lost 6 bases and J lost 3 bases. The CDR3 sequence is CASSGQGVETDTQYF. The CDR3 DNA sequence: TGTGCCAGCAGCGGACAGGGCGTGGAAACAGATACGCAGTATTTT.

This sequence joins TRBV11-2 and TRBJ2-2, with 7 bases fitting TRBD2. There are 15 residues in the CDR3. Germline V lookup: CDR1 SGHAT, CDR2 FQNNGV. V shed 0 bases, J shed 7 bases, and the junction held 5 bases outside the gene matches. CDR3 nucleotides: TGTGCCAGCAGCTTAGACGCGGGAGTAGGCGGGGAGCTGTTTTTT. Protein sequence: CASSLDAGVGGELFF.

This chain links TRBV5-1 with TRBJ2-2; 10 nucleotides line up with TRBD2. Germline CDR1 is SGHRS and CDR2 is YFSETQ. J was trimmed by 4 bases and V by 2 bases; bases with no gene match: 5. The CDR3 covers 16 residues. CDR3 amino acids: CASSLVAGGFTGELFF. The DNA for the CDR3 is TGCGCCAGCAGCTTAGTAGCGGGAGGCTTCACCGGGGAGCTGTTTTTT.

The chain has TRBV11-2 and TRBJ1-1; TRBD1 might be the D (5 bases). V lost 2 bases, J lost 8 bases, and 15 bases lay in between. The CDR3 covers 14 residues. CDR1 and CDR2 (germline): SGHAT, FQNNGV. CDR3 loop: CASSLTGTFYEAFF. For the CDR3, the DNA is TGTGCCAGCAGCTTAACCGGGACTTTCTACGAAGCTTTCTTT.

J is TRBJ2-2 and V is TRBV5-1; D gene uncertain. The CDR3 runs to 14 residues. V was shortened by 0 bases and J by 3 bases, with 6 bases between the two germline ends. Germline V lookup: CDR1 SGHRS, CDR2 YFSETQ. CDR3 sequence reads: CASSLVQYTGELFF. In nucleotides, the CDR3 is TGCGCCAGCAGCTTGGTGCAGTACACCGGGGAGCTGTTTTTT.

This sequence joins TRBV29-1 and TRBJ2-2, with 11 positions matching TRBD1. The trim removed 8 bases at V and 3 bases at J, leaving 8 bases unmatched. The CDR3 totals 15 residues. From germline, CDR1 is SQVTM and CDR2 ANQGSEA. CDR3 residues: CSTSGTGGYTGELFF. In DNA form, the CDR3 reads TGCAGCACCTCCGGGACAGGGGGTTACACCGGGGAGCTGTTTTTT.